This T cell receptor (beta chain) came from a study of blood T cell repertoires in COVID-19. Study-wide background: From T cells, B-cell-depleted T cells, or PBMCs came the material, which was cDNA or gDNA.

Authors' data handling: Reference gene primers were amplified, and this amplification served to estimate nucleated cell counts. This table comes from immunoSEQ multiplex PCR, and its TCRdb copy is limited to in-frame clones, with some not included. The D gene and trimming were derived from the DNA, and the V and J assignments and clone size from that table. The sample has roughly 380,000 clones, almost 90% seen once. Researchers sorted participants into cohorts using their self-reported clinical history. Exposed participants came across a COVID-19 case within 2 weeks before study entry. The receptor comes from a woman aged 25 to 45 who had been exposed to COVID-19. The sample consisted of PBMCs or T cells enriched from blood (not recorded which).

CDR3 region: CASSQGGRTNTGELFF. The CDR3 DNA sequence: TGTGCCAGCAGCCAAGGGGGCCGGACGAACACCGGGGAGCTGTTTTTT. The chain recombines TRBV4-2 with TRBJ2-2; a weak D match, TRBD1 (5 bases). Germline V gene data show CDR1 as LGHNA and CDR2 as YNFKEQ. The length of the CDR3 is 16 residues. The ends were cut back, 1 base at V and 0 bases at J, with 9 bases in the middle.